The present entry profiles one T cell receptor (beta chain) with its context. Its target is not known. The V gene's germline CDR1 is SGHDT and CDR2 YYEEEE. Trimming shortened V by 0 bases and J by 2 bases, and 7 bases separated the two germline ends. The CDR3 runs 14 residues. Relapses following autologous stem cell transplantation were seen in all patients, with brentuximab vedotin exposure varying. Purification of CD4+ T cells from thawed PBMCs was performed via magnetic negative selection. This entry comes from a study of PD-1 blockade in classical Hodgkin lymphoma. Findings and caveats of the study: A reduction in baseline TCR diversity was reportedly seen in newly diagnosed patients relative to healthy donors.

Profiling relied on immunoSEQ multiplex PCR, and the TCRdb table lists in-frame clones only, not all of them. The repertoire holds about 27,000 clones, with roughly 80% as singletons. Specimen: CD4+ T cells from blood, collected at baseline. This TCR was sampled from a human donor with classical Hodgkin lymphoma. The chain recombines TRBV5-6 with TRBJ2-3; D unclear. This CDR3 is CASSLGPLTDTQYF. The CDR3 nucleotides read TGTGCCAGCAGCTTGGGGCCGCTCACAGATACGCAGTATTTT.